This T cell receptor (beta chain) was identified in a study of blood T cells in healthy people across ages. Regarding the study as a whole: Any changes in expanded clonotypes were possibly confounded, as donor CMV status remained unknown.

Next came a second PCR, run for about 6 to 12 cycles, which used a sample-barcoded 5' primer along with a J-beta primer mix. TCRdb independently ran MiXCR on the 5' RACE reads; one entry per CDR3 protein. The sample yields some 1.6 million distinct CDR3 sequences, about 32% seen once. J gave up 1 base and V 6 bases, and 14 bases lay outside the gene matches. The CDR3 is 17 amino acids. CDR1 is DFQATT, CDR2 SNEGSKA, per germline (reference sequence). In the case of this clonotype: The antigen is unknown.

The receptor was isolated from a woman between 25 and 40 years old in good health. The chain uses TRBV20-1 and TRBJ2-1; 8 nucleotides agree with TRBD2. Material: blood. The CDR3 sequence is CSALSIYTGGSYNEQFF. CDR3 DNA sequence: TGCAGTGCCCTCTCTATATATACGGGGGGGTCCTACAATGAGCAGTTCTTC.